Below, one T cell receptor (beta chain) is given with its context. The antigen is undetermined. Germline loops: CDR1 ENHRY, CDR2 SYGVKD. The CDR3 spans 13 residues. The J segment lost 2 bases and the V segment lost 11 bases, leaving 9 bases of the junction unmatched. Unique molecular identifiers were present on cDNA, and template switching added a universal primer site. TCRdb used MiXCR to reprocess the 5' RACE reads, holding one entry per CDR3 protein. The sample has some 1,600,000 distinct CDR3 sequences; about 30% are singletons. No donor was unhealthy or non-Caucasian. The data stem from a study of identical twins. The study, taken as a whole, reports: Twins' surplus sharing was weaker for beta out-of-frame sequences. Models underestimated out-of-frame TCR alpha sharing in monozygotic twins.

This receptor was obtained from a newborn girl in good health. The sample was cord blood. This sequence joins TRBV10-3 and TRBJ2-7; 7 bases match TRBD1. CDR3 region: CAVKRDSPYEQYF. The CDR3 DNA is TGTGCCGTAAAACGGGACAGCCCCTACGAGCAGTACTTC.